One sample yielded the 4 T cell receptor beta chains listed below, sequenced in a study of T cell responses to AZD1222 COVID-19 vaccine. Assay used: immunoSEQ multiplex PCR; TCRdb lists only in-frame clones, some missing. The sample lists some 200,000 clones; approximately 91% were seen once. The sequencing here drew on peripheral blood, taken on day 0 of AZD1222 vaccination. The origin of the receptors is an adult in good health.

This clone showed up just once. The chain combines TRBV7-9 with TRBJ1-2, with a tentative D call TRBD1 (6 bases). The CDR3 is 16 amino acids. Trimming removed 5 bases from V and 2 bases from J, with 18 bases in between. Germline V gene data show CDR1 as SEHNR and CDR2 as FQNEAQ (reference sequence). CDR3 DNA: TGTGCCAGCAGCATATCACCCGGGACAACCAACTATGGCTACACCTTC. Its protein is CASSISPGTTNYGYTF. Complete variable domain (other parts from reference TRBV7-9 and TRBJ1-2): DTGVSQNPRHKITKRGQNVTFRCDPISEHNRLYWYRQTLGQGPEFLTYFQNEAQLEKSRLLSDRFSAERPKGSFSTLEIQRTEQGDSAMYLCASSISPGTTNYGYTFGSGTRLTVV.

The CDR3 DNA reads TGCGCCAGCAGTGATGGCGCTTCGCGAGGCTACACCTTC. Translating it yields CASSDGASRGYTF. The chain employs TRBV10-1 and TRBJ1-2; unclear D gene. Looked up from germline, CDR1 is WNHNN and CDR2 is SYGVQD (reference sequence). Trimming removed 3 bases from V and 8 bases from J, with 13 bases in between. CDR3 size: 13 residues.

V usage is TRBV7-2 and J usage is TRBJ1-5; D ambiguous. This CDR3 region has 14 residues. Trimming removed 3 bases at V and 1 base at J, with 7 bases between. Germline lookup yields CDR1 SGHTA and CDR2 FQGNSA. CDR3 coding DNA: TGTGCCAGCAGCTTTGGGCAGAGCAATCAGCCCCAGCATTTT. Residues: CASSFGQSNQPQHF.

This chain connects TRBV20-1 to TRBJ2-7; D ambiguous. Looked up from germline, CDR1 is DFQATT and CDR2 is SNEGSKA (reference sequence). CDR3 size: 12 residues. V gave up 3 bases and J gave up 7 bases, with 13 bases separating them. The CDR3 loop reads CSASLWSGEQYF. DNA of the CDR3: TGCAGTGCTAGTCTATGGTCCGGGGAGCAGTACTTC.